These T cell receptor beta chains were read from a single sample in a study of shared clonotypes between healthy human individuals. Produced via immunoSEQ multiplex PCR; TCRdb's table is partial and in-frame only. The table lists around 2.1 million clones, about 92% of them singletons. Sample: naive CD8+ T cells from PBMCs. The receptors were gathered from a man in his late teens or twenties in good health. Some clones in this sample may be carry-over from other donors' samples. CDR3s include the opening cysteine and the closing phenylalanine or tryptophan.

TRBV9	TRBJ2-2	CASSVKGASGTGELFF
TRBV19	TRBJ2-7	CASSPGLAASYEQYF
TRBV27	TRBJ2-1	CASSRQEIAVLYNEQFF
TRBV28	TRBJ2-1	CASSFRGLAYEQFF
TRBV12-5	TRBJ1-2	CASGLVGAAAYGYTF
TRBV27	TRBJ1-2	CASSHRVGGYGYTF
TRBV6-5	TRBJ1-1	CASSSDRGRIGEAFF
TRBV28	TRBJ2-4	CASSPGTGGNIQYF
TRBV19	TRBJ2-2	CASSVGANTGELFF
TRBV10-2	TRBJ2-7	CASSGGRTYEQYF
TRBV4-2	TRBJ1-6	CASSQAGRANSPLHF
TRBV14	TRBJ2-6	CASSQGTGGVGSGANVLTF
TRBV27	TRBJ2-3	CASSLLGQSDTQYF
TRBV27	TRBJ2-7	CASSLYGTRGGTYEQYF
TRBV7-9	TRBJ2-7	CASSLGTYEQYF
TRBV11-2	TRBJ2-7	CASSPRSGSSYEQYF
TRBV7-9	TRBJ2-2	CASSSGLAGTGELFF
TRBV7-6	TRBJ1-1	CASSMSPGTGSNTEAFF
TRBV7-9	TRBJ1-1	CASSLLPQGIYTEAFF
TRBV6-5	TRBJ1-2	CASSWTGAANYGYTF
TRBV6-1	TRBJ2-7	CASSHRATYEQYF
TRBV27	TRBJ2-2	CASSSSTSRTGELFF
TRBV7-9	TRBJ1-2	CASSTTGQGMRYGYTF
TRBV27	TRBJ1-1	CASSLTGRWAEAFF
TRBV7-9	TRBJ2-6	CASSLRDRGVGANVLTF
TRBV11-2	TRBJ1-1	CASSLEARNEAFF
TRBV5-1	TRBJ2-7	CASSLGQYTSYEQYF
TRBV2	TRBJ2-1	CASNPSRGGLNNEQFF
TRBV20-1	TRBJ1-1	CSARAAREAFF
TRBV9	TRBJ2-5	CASSVDAGMLETQYF
TRBV14	TRBJ1-2	CASSQEDRGLGYTF
TRBV18	TRBJ2-7	CASSPAGTAKRGEQYF
TRBV28	TRBJ1-5	CATQDRNQPQHF
TRBV21-1	TRBJ1-2	CAVKQGACGYTF
TRBV11-2	TRBJ1-2	CASSFDGFYGYTF
TRBV27	TRBJ2-7	CATRAGVHEQYF
TRBV5-6	TRBJ2-7	CASSFGTSDSYEQYF
TRBV27	NA	CASSLGSGRLGYEQYF
TRBV19	TRBJ1-1	CASSIALGVRNEAFF
TRBV28	TRBJ1-1	CASIFFTGADTEAFF
TRBV4-1	TRBJ1-2	CASSQDITGGYTF
TRBV5-1	TRBJ2-7	CASSLLGADEQYF
TRBV28	TRBJ2-1	CASFLAGGGNEQFF
TRBV9	TRBJ1-2	CASSGDRGRGYGYTF
TRBV27	TRBJ1-1	CASSLSRTTNTEAFF
TRBV7-3	TRBJ2-7	CASSLPGTSYEQYF
TRBV11-2	TRBJ2-7	CASSLGDRVEYEQYF
TRBV4-3	TRBJ1-2	CASSQGRENYGYTF
TRBV7-9	TRBJ2-3	CASSPLTDLDTQYF
TRBV19	TRBJ2-5	CATDPRTSGRQETQYF
TRBV11-2	TRBJ2-7	CASSSTSRGYEQYF
TRBV6-5	TRBJ2-1	CASSYSRTGYNEQFF